These T cell receptor beta chains were read from a single sample in a study of identical twins. TCRdb processed the 5' RACE reads anew with MiXCR; each CDR3 protein has one entry. Altogether 550,000 to 800,000 distinct CDR3 sequences are present, about 7.1% being singletons, with the ten largest covering roughly 1.6%. The same data also went into a second study, on yellow fever vaccine responses in identical twins.

The specimen sequenced was PBMCs. These receptors came from a woman under 30 in good health. Both conserved end residues are part of each CDR3. Fields, in order: D gene, clone size, J gene, V gene, CDR3 DNA, CDR3 protein. The D gene is left open where the match is weak. Expanded clones get a size class; other rows say once, few or many, or leave the size out.

D gene: TRBD1; clone size: few; J gene: TRBJ1-2; V gene: TRBV12-3/TRBV12-4; CDR3 DNA: TGTGCCAGCAGCCAAGAACAGGGGATGAGAGGCTACACCTTC; CDR3 protein: CASSQEQGMRGYTF
D gene: .; clone size: .; J gene: TRBJ2-3; V gene: TRBV5-1; CDR3 DNA: TGCGCCAGCAGCCCCGGACCAGGTCCAACAGATACGCAGTATTTT; CDR3 protein: CASSPGPGPTDTQYF
D gene: .; clone size: many; J gene: TRBJ1-2; V gene: TRBV7-2; CDR3 DNA: TGTGCCAGCAGCTTACGAGGGGAGGGCTACACCTTC; CDR3 protein: CASSLRGEGYTF
D gene: .; clone size: .; J gene: TRBJ2-6; V gene: TRBV10-2; CDR3 DNA: TGCGCCAGCAGTGAGGAGGCAGGCGCTTTACGAGGGGCCAACGTCCTGACTTTC; CDR3 protein: CASSEEAGALRGANVLTF
D gene: .; clone size: few; J gene: TRBJ2-5; V gene: TRBV7-9; CDR3 DNA: TGTGCCAGCAGCTGGGACGCAAGAGAGACCCAGTACTTC; CDR3 protein: CASSWDARETQYF
D gene: TRBD1; clone size: many; J gene: TRBJ2-5; V gene: TRBV5-1; CDR3 DNA: TGCGCCAGCAGCTCCAGGGGGATCCAAGAGACCCAGTACTTC; CDR3 protein: CASSSRGIQETQYF
D gene: .; clone size: few; J gene: TRBJ1-5; V gene: TRBV28; CDR3 DNA: TGTGCCAGCAGTTCCCCGGGACGGGGAAGCAATCAGCCCCAGCATTTT; CDR3 protein: CASSSPGRGSNQPQHF
D gene: .; clone size: few; J gene: TRBJ1-5; V gene: TRBV9; CDR3 DNA: TGTGCCAGCAGCCCCGGCCAGGGGACGCAGCCCCAGCATTTT; CDR3 protein: CASSPGQGTQPQHF
D gene: TRBD1; clone size: .; J gene: TRBJ2-2; V gene: TRBV5-1; CDR3 DNA: TGCGCCAGCAGCTTGGGGGGGACAGGAACCGATACCCTGTTTTTT; CDR3 protein: CASSLGGTGTDTLFF
D gene: TRBD1; clone size: many; J gene: TRBJ2-7; V gene: TRBV25-1; CDR3 DNA: TGTGCCAGCAGAGGACAGGGCGTTTCCTACGAGCAGTACTTC; CDR3 protein: CASRGQGVSYEQYF
D gene: TRBD1; clone size: many; J gene: TRBJ2-7; V gene: TRBV7-9; CDR3 DNA: TGTGCCAGCAGTTCCACAGGGGGGGAGCAGTACTTC; CDR3 protein: CASSSTGGEQYF
D gene: TRBD2; clone size: few; J gene: TRBJ2-3; V gene: TRBV6-5; CDR3 DNA: TGTGCCAGCAGTTACTCGGAACGGGGGGACACAGATACGCAGTATTTT; CDR3 protein: CASSYSERGDTDTQYF
D gene: TRBD2; clone size: many; J gene: TRBJ2-1; V gene: TRBV29-1; CDR3 DNA: TGCAGCGCTCCCCTTGGCGGGAGCTTCCGAGGCAATGAGCAGTTCTTC; CDR3 protein: CSAPLGGSFRGNEQFF
D gene: TRBD2; clone size: many; J gene: TRBJ2-3; V gene: TRBV12-3/TRBV12-4; CDR3 DNA: TGTGCCAGCAGGCTAGCGGGGGGGTTGAATACGCAGTATTTT; CDR3 protein: CASRLAGGLNTQYF
D gene: .; clone size: .; J gene: TRBJ1-1; V gene: TRBV3-1; CDR3 DNA: TGTGCCAGCACCCCCTTCCCCGGGGGAGGTGAAGCTTTCTTT; CDR3 protein: CASTPFPGGGEAFF
D gene: TRBD2; clone size: .; J gene: TRBJ2-7; V gene: TRBV29-1; CDR3 DNA: TGCAGCGCCCGTAGCGGGGAAGCCTACGAGCAGTACTTC; CDR3 protein: CSARSGEAYEQYF
D gene: .; clone size: .; J gene: TRBJ1-1; V gene: TRBV3-1; CDR3 DNA: TGTGCCAGCAGCCCCTGGGGAGGCCTGAACACTGAAGCTTTCTTT; CDR3 protein: CASSPWGGLNTEAFF
D gene: .; clone size: many; J gene: TRBJ1-1; V gene: TRBV4-1; CDR3 DNA: TGCGCCAGCAGCCAGGGACAATTGTCGAACACTGAAGCTTTCTTT; CDR3 protein: CASSQGQLSNTEAFF
D gene: .; clone size: .; J gene: TRBJ2-1; V gene: TRBV10-3; CDR3 DNA: TGTGCCATCAGTGAGGGGGGACTCCCGTACAATGAGCAGTTCTTC; CDR3 protein: CAISEGGLPYNEQFF
D gene: TRBD1; clone size: .; J gene: TRBJ1-5; V gene: TRBV20-1; CDR3 DNA: TGCAGTGCTAAGGGGGCAGGTCAGCCCCAGCATTTT; CDR3 protein: CSAKGAGQPQHF
D gene: .; clone size: few; J gene: TRBJ2-3; V gene: TRBV20-1; CDR3 DNA: TGCAGTGCTAGGATACTAACAAGCACAGATACGCAGTATTTT; CDR3 protein: CSARILTSTDTQYF
D gene: TRBD2; clone size: .; J gene: TRBJ2-5; V gene: TRBV9; CDR3 DNA: TGTGCCAGCAGCACCCGCGGCGGGGGGCTCGGAGAGACCCAGTACTTC; CDR3 protein: CASSTRGGGLGETQYF
D gene: TRBD2; clone size: .; J gene: TRBJ2-1; V gene: TRBV20-1; CDR3 DNA: TGCAGTGCGGTACTGGCGGGAGCTGGTGAGCAGTTCTTC; CDR3 protein: CSAVLAGAGEQFF
D gene: .; clone size: .; J gene: TRBJ2-5; V gene: TRBV28; CDR3 DNA: TGTGCCAGCAGTCCCCGGACAGTTTACCAAGAGACCCAGTACTTC; CDR3 protein: CASSPRTVYQETQYF
D gene: .; clone size: few; J gene: TRBJ2-2; V gene: TRBV6-1; CDR3 DNA: TGTGCCAGCATCCCGCAGGGATTAAACACCGGGGAGCTGTTTTTT; CDR3 protein: CASIPQGLNTGELFF
D gene: .; clone size: many; J gene: TRBJ2-7; V gene: TRBV3-1; CDR3 DNA: TGTGCCAGCAGGAGGGGTTTCGAGCAGTACTTC; CDR3 protein: CASRRGFEQYF
D gene: TRBD2; clone size: few; J gene: TRBJ2-1; V gene: TRBV11-3; CDR3 DNA: TGTGCCAGCAGCTCCCCGAGCCAGCGGGAGGGAGAAGAGCAGTTCTTC; CDR3 protein: CASSSPSQREGEEQFF
D gene: .; clone size: .; J gene: TRBJ2-3; V gene: TRBV27; CDR3 DNA: TGTGCCAGCAGTTTGTTAGGGCAGGGAGACACAGATACGCAGTATTTT; CDR3 protein: CASSLLGQGDTDTQYF